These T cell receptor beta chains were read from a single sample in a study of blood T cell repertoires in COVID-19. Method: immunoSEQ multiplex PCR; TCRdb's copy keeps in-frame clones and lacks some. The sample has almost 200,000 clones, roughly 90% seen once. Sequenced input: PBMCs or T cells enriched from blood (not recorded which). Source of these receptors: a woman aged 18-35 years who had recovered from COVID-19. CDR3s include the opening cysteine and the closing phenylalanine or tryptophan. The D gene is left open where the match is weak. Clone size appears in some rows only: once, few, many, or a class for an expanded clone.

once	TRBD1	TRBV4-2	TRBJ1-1	TGTGCCAGCAGCCAGAGACAGGGTAACACTGAAGCTTTCTTT	CASSQRQGNTEAFF
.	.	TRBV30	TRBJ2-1	TGTGCCTGGAGTGTACAGAACAATGAGCAGTTCTTC	CAWSVQNNEQFF
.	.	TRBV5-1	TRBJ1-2	TGCGCCAGCCGCAAATTGGGCGATGATGGCTACACCTTC	CASRKLGDDGYTF
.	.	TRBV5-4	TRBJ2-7	TGTGCCAGCGGGAGAGGGGGAACCTACGAGCAGTACTTC	CASGRGGTYEQYF
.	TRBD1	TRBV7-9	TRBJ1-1	TGTGCCAGCAGCTCCGGGACAGGGCCCAGAGCTTTCTTT	CASSSGTGPRAFF
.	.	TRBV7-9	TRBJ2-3	TGTGCCAGCAGCCAGCTGACCCAGGGTACGCAGTATTTT	CASSQLTQGTQYF
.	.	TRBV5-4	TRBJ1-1	TGTGCCAGCAGCTCGACAGTGAACACTGAAGCTTTCTTT	CASSSTVNTEAFF
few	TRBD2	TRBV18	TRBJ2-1	TGTGCCAGCTCACCAGAGAAGCGGGGGACCTACAATGAGCAGTTCTTC	CASSPEKRGTYNEQFF
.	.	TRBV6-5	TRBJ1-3	TGTGCCAGCAGTTATACAGGGAGCTCTGGAAACACCATATATTTT	CASSYTGSSGNTIYF
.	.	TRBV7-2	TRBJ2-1	TGTGCCAGCAGCTTACAAATTAGCTCCTACAATGAGCAGTTCTTC	CASSLQISSYNEQFF
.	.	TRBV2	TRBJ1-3	TGTGCCAGCAGTTCCGGGTTCCCCTCTGGAAACACCATATATTTT	CASSSGFPSGNTIYF
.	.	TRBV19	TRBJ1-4	TGTGCCAGTAGTACGGACAGAAATGAAAAACTGTTTTTT	CASSTDRNEKLFF
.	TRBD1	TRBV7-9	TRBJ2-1	TGTGCCAGCAGCTCCGCCGGGACAGGACCCTACAATGAGCAGTTCTTC	CASSSAGTGPYNEQFF
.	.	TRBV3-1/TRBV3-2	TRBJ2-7	TGTGCCAGCAGCCAAGACCGTACTGGGCGGGAAACAGAGCAGTACTTC	CASSQDRTGRETEQYF
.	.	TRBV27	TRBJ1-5	TGTGCCAGCAGTTTATCACGGGGTACACCCCAGCATTTT	CASSLSRGTPQHF
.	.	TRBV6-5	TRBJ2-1	TGTGCCAGCACTCTCTCAGGGTCTTACAATGAGCAGTTCTTC	CASTLSGSYNEQFF
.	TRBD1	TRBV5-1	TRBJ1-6	TGCGCCAGCCAGGTGGACAGGGATTCACCCCTCCACTTT	CASQVDRDSPLHF
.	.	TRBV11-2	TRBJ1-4	TGTGCCAGCAGCCGTTCGGGACAAACTAATGAAAAACTGTTTTTT	CASSRSGQTNEKLFF
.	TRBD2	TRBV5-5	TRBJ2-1	TGTGCCAGCAGCCCGGATCCCGGGACTAAGGGATCGAAGCAGTTCTTC	CASSPDPGTKGSKQFF
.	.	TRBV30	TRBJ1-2	TGTGCCTGGAGTAGTACAGGGAATGGCTACACCTTC	CAWSSTGNGYTF
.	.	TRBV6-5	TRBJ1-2	TGTGCCAGCAGTCCTAATCCGGGATCCCTTGGAGGCTACACCTTC	CASSPNPGSLGGYTF
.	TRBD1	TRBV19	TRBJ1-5	TGTGCCAGTAGTATCATACAGGGGTATAGCAATCAGCCCCAGCATTTT	CASSIIQGYSNQPQHF
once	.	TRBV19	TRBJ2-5	TGTGCCAGTAGTATTAGGACAACAAAAGGAGAGACCCAGTACTTC	CASSIRTTKGETQYF
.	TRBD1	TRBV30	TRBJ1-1	TGTGCGGGGACAGGGACTTTCGCTGAAGCTTTCTTT	CAGTGTFAEAFF
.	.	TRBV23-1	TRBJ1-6	TGCGCCAGCAGCCCCTGTGGGGGCGCCTCCTATAATTCACCCCTCCACTTT	CASSPCGGASYNSPLHF
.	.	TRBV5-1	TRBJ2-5	TGCGCCAGCTCACCTCGATCGCAGGTGGGGGGAGAGACCCAGTACTTC	CASSPRSQVGGETQYF
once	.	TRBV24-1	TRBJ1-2	TGTGCCACCAGTGACCCTAAGCAGGGTTACTATGGCTACACCTTC	CATSDPKQGYYGYTF
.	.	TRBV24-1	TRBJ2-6	TGTGCCACCAGTGATGGGAGCTCTGGGGCCAACGTCCTGACTTTC	CATSDGSSGANVLTF
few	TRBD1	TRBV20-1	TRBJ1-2	TGCAGTGCTAGTCGGACAGGGATCTATGGCTACACCTTC	CSASRTGIYGYTF
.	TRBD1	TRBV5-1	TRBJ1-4	TGCGCCAGCAGCCTTCCGGACAGGGAAAAACTGTTTTTT	CASSLPDREKLFF
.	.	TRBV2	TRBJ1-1	TGTGCCAGCAGTTACACAGGGAGTGCCACTGAAGCTTTCTTT	CASSYTGSATEAFF
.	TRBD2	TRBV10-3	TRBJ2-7	TGTGCCATCAGACCAAGAGAGACTAGCGGGGATTACGAGCAGTACTTC	CAIRPRETSGDYEQYF
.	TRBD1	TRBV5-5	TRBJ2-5	TGTGCCAGCAGCTCCGACAGGGGGGAGACCCAGTACTTC	CASSSDRGETQYF
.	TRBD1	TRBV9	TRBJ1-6	TGTGCCAGCAGGTTCTCCGGGACAGTAAATTCACCCCTCCACTTT	CASRFSGTVNSPLHF
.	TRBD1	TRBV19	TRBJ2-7	TGTGCCAGTAGTGGACAGGGCCGCTACGAGCAGTACTTC	CASSGQGRYEQYF
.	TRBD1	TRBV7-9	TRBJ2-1	TGTGCCAGCAGCAAAGGACAGGGGTCTGTGAATGAGCAGTTCTTC	CASSKGQGSVNEQFF
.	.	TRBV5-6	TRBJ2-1	TGTGCCAGCAGCTTGGCGTGGCAGTTCTACAATGAGCAGTTCTTC	CASSLAWQFYNEQFF
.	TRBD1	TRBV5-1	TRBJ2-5	TGCGCCAGCAGCCCACGACAGGGGGCGGGGGAGACCCAGTACTTC	CASSPRQGAGETQYF
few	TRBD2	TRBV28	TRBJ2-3	TGTGCCAGCAGTTCCCTAGCGGGGGGGCTGCCAGATACGCAGTATTTT	CASSSLAGGLPDTQYF
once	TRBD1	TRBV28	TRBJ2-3	TGTGCCAGCACATCGGTCCGGGACAGGTATGACGACACGCAGTATTTT	CASTSVRDRYDDTQYF